These 6 T cell receptor beta chains came from one sample sequenced in a study of monozygotic twins with inflammatory bowel disease. TCRdb reworked the 5' RACE reads into one entry per CDR3 protein, no DNA. The table for this sample gives about 110,000 distinct CDR3 sequences. Sequenced input: blood. These TCRs come from a human donor with ulcerative colitis or Crohn's disease, or a healthy co-twin of an affected twin (not recorded which).

The chain carries TRBV2 and TRBJ2-1; without DNA, the TCRdb call of TRBD1 cannot be checked. CDR3 length equals 14 residues. Per the germline V gene, CDR1 is SNHLY and CDR2 is FYNNEI. The CDR3 protein is CASSVGGLVNEQFF.

This chain's CDR3 is CASSASSGGRGELFF. J is TRBJ2-2 and V is TRBV7-3; TCRdb names TRBD2, which stays unverified in the absence of DNA. The CDR3 runs to 15 residues. CDR1 and CDR2 (germline): SGHTA, FQGTGA.

The V and J genes are TRBV5-1 and TRBJ2-7; TCRdb's assignment of TRBD1 cannot be checked, as there is no DNA. Per germline, CDR1 SGHRS and CDR2 YFSETQ. The CDR3 loop spans 15 amino acids. CDR3 in amino acids: CASSGGQGSVYEQYF.

This sequence joins TRBV5-4 and TRBJ1-6; as DNA is missing, the TRBD1 call by TCRdb cannot be tested. The CDR3 is 17 residues long. CDR1 is SGHNT and CDR2 is YYREEE in the germline V gene (reference sequence). Here the CDR3 reads CASSPGTLPRSNSPLHF.

This chain connects TRBV10-3 to TRBJ2-7; no DNA is available, so the TRBD1 call from TCRdb remains unchecked. Germline values: CDR1 ENHRY, CDR2 SYGVKD. This CDR3 has 15 amino acids. This chain's CDR3 is CAISEGGTLSYEQYF.

The gene calls are TRBV12-3 or TRBV12-4 and TRBJ1-2; there is no DNA to check the TCRdb D call of TRBD1. The CDR3 has 14 residues. CDR3 sequence reads: CASSGDRGNYGYTF.